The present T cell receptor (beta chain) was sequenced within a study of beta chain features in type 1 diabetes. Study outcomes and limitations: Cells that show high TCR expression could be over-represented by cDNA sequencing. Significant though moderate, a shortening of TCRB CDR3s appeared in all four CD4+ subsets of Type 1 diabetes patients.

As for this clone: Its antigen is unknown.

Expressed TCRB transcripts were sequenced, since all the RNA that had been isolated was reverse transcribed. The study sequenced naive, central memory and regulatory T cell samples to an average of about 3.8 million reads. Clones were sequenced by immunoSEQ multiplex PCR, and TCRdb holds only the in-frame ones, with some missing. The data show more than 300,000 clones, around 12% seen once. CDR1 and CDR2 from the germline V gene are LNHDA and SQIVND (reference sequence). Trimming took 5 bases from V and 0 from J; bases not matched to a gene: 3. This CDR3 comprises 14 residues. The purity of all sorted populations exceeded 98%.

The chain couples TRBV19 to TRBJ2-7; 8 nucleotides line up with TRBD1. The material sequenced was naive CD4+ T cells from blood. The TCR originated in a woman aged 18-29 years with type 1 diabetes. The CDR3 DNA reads TGTGCCAGTAGTCTCGGACAGGGCTCCTACGAGCAGTACTTC. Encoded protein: CASSLGQGSYEQYF.